This TCR beta chain emerged from a study of cytotoxic CD8 clonotypes in ibrutinib-treated CLL. Study at large: Sequenced samples delivered averages of some 260,000 productive templates and around 94,000 productive rearrangements. Study results and limitations: Relative to age-matched healthy donors, clonality at baseline was higher, and it tracked circulating CD8+ T-cell counts. There were few public clonotypes, and on treatment they contracted or stayed stable. Having risen at ibrutinib response, clonality had fallen back toward baseline by progression.

Clones were sequenced by immunoSEQ multiplex PCR, and TCRdb holds only the in-frame ones, with some missing. The repertoire has about 22,000 clones, about 69% of them found once; the top ten carry approximately 46%. Concerning this clone itself: The antigen remains unidentified.

Trimming removed 4 bases at V and 6 bases at J, with 13 bases between. The CDR3 length is 14 residues. The germline CDR1 and CDR2 sequences are SNHLY and FYNNEI. The V call is TRBV2, the J call TRBJ2-1, with D tentatively TRBD1 (6 bases). The sequence came from a human donor with chronic lymphocytic leukemia. Sequences were derived from PBMCs, sampled after 12 months of ibrutinib treatment. CDR3 coding DNA: TGTGCCAGCAGTGCTACGGACAGACGCAATGAGCAGTTCTTC. It is translated as CASSATDRRNEQFF.